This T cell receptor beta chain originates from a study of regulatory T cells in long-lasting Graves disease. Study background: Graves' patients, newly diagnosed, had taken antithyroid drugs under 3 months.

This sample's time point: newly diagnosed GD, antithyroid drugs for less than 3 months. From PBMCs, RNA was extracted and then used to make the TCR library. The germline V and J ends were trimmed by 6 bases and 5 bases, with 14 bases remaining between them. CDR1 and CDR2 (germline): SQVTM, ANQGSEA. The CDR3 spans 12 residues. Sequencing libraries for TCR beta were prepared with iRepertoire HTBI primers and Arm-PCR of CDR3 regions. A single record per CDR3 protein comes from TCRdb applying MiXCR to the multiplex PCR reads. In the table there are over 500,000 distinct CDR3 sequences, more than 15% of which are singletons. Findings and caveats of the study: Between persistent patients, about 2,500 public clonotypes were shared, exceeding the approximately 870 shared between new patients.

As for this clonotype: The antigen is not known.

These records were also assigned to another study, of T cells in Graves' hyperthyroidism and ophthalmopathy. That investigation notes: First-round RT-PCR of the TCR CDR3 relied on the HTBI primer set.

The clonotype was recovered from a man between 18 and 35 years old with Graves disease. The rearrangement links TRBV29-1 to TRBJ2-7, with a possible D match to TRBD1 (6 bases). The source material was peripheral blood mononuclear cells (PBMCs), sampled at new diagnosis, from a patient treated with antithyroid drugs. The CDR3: CSVKQGPNEQYF. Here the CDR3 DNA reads TGCAGCGTAAAACAGGGTCCCAACGAGCAGTACTTC.